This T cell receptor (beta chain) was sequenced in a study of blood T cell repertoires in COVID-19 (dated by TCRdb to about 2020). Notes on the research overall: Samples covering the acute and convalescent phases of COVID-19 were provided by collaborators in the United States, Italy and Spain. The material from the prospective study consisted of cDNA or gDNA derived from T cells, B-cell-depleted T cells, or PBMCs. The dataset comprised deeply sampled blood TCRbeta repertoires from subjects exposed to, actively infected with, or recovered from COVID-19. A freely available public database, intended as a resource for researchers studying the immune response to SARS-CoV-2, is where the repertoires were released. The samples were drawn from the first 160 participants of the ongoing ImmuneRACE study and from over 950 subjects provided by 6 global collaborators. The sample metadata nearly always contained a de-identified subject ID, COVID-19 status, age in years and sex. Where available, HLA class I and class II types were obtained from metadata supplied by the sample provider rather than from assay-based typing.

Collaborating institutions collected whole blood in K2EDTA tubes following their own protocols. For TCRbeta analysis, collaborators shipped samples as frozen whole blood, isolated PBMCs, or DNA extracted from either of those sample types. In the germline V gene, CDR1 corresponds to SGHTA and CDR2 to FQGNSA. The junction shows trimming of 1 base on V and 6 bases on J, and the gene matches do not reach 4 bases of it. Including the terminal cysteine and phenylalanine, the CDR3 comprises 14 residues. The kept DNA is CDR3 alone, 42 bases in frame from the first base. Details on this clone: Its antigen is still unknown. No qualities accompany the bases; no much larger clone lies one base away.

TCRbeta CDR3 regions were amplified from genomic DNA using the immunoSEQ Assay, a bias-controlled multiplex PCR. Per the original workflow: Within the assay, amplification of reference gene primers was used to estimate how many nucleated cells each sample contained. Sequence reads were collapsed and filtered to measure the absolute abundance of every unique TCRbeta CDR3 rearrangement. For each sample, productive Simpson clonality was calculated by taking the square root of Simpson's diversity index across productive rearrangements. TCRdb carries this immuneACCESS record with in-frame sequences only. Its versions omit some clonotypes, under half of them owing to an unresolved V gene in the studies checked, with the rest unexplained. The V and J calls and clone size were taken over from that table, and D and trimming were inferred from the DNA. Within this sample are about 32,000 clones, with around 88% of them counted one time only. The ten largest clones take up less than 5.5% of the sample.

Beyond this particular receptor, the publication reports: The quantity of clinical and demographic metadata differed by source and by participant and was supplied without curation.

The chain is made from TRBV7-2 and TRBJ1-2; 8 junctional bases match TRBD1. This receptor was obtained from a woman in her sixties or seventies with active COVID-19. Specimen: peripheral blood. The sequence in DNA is TGTGCCAGCAGCTTAGGGCCGACAGGGGATGGCTACACCTTC. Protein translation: CASSLGPTGDGYTF.